The rows below give T cell receptor beta chains drawn from one sample of a study of Ad26.COV2.S vaccination and SARS-CoV-2 variants. Measured with immunoSEQ multiplex PCR; TCRdb has only the in-frame clones, and not every one. The sample consists of some 500,000 clones, 89% of them appearing once. The source material was peripheral blood, sampled in a trial of Ad26.COV2.S vaccine versus placebo. These receptors all come from a person between 18 and 65 years old who received the Ad26.COV2.S COVID-19 vaccine or a placebo. Each CDR3 is given with its conserved first and last residue. The order of the fields is V gene, D gene, J gene, clone size, CDR3 protein, CDR3 DNA. The D gene is left open where the match is weak. Size values are once, few and many counts, or a class for expanded clones, and some rows have none.

TRBV18	TRBD1	TRBJ1-4	NA	CASSPGQDEKLFF	TGTGCCAGCTCACCCGGACAGGATGAAAAACTGTTTTTT
TRBV27	NA	TRBJ1-1	NA	CASQSVRRNTEAFF	TGTGCCAGCCAATCCGTCCGAAGGAACACTGAAGCTTTCTTT
TRBV11-2	NA	TRBJ1-4	once	CASSQGVANEKLFF	TGTGCCAGCAGCCAAGGGGTAGCTAATGAAAAACTGTTTTTT
TRBV14	TRBD1	TRBJ1-2	few	CASSHGQGYGYTF	TGTGCCAGCAGCCACGGACAGGGCTATGGCTACACCTTC
TRBV7-2	TRBD1	TRBJ1-5	NA	CASRRQGVREPQHF	TGTGCCAGCAGGAGACAGGGGGTCCGCGAGCCCCAGCATTTT
TRBV11-1	NA	TRBJ2-5	NA	CASSPQSDETQYF	TGTGCCAGCAGCCCCCAGTCGGACGAGACCCAGTACTTC
TRBV25-1	NA	TRBJ1-1	NA	CASSELSGGTEAFF	TGTGCCAGCAGTGAATTAAGCGGGGGGACTGAAGCTTTCTTT
TRBV5-1	NA	TRBJ2-2	NA	CASSFARGGGTGELFF	TGCGCCAGCAGCTTCGCACGAGGAGGGGGCACCGGGGAGCTGTTTTTT
TRBV10-3	NA	TRBJ2-1	NA	CAISESPDNEQFF	TGTGCCATCAGTGAGTCCCCCGACAATGAGCAGTTCTTC
TRBV11-2	TRBD1	TRBJ2-7	NA	CASRPLDRGSPYEQYF	TGTGCCAGCAGACCTCTTGACAGGGGCTCTCCCTACGAGCAGTACTTC
TRBV27	NA	TRBJ1-5	NA	CASSLGRVGNQPQHF	TGTGCCAGCAGTTTAGGAAGGGTTGGGAATCAGCCCCAGCATTTT
TRBV19	NA	TRBJ1-5	NA	CASSIRQGNQPQHF	TGTGCCAGTAGTATTAGACAGGGCAATCAGCCCCAGCATTTT
TRBV6-4	NA	TRBJ2-3	NA	CASSRTGGSHHTQYF	TGTGCCAGCAGTCGTACGGGGGGCTCTCACCATACGCAGTATTTT
TRBV19	NA	TRBJ2-2	NA	CASSIGGGGSTGELFF	TGTGCCAGTAGTATAGGGGGTGGAGGGTCCACCGGGGAGCTGTTTTTT
TRBV27	NA	TRBJ2-7	NA	CASSLLRSGGREQYF	TGTGCCAGCAGTTTATTGCGCTCCGGGGGACGCGAGCAGTACTTC
TRBV12-3/TRBV12-4	TRBD1	TRBJ1-2	NA	CASSLGQGLRDTF	TGTGCCAGCAGTCTCGGACAGGGATTGAGGGACACCTTC
TRBV4-2	TRBD1	TRBJ2-7	NA	CASSQVGQGAEEQYF	TGTGCCAGCAGCCAAGTTGGACAGGGGGCAGAGGAGCAGTACTTC
TRBV7-3	NA	TRBJ2-1	NA	CASSPGFSTNEQFF	TGTGCCAGCAGCCCGGGATTTAGTACCAATGAGCAGTTCTTC
TRBV28	TRBD2	TRBJ2-7	NA	CASSSGGLYEQYF	TGTGCCAGCAGCTCGGGGGGGCTCTACGAGCAGTACTTC
TRBV19	TRBD1	TRBJ1-1	NA	CASRAGTGHYTEAFF	TGTGCCAGTAGGGCCGGGACAGGCCACTACACTGAAGCTTTCTTT
TRBV7-2	NA	TRBJ1-5	NA	CASSPYGGSNQPQHF	TGTGCCAGCAGCCCCTATGGGGGGAGCAATCAGCCCCAGCATTTT
TRBV3-1/TRBV3-2	NA	TRBJ1-1	NA	CASSLGWSTEAFF	TGTGCCAGCAGCTTAGGCTGGAGCACTGAAGCTTTCTTT
TRBV7-9	NA	TRBJ1-1	NA	CASNLGSTEAFF	TGTGCCAGCAACTTGGGGTCAACTGAAGCTTTCTTT
TRBV6-6	TRBD1	TRBJ1-2	NA	CASRGQGEGGYTF	TGTGCCAGCAGAGGGCAGGGGGAAGGAGGCTACACCTTC
TRBV5-1	TRBD2	TRBJ2-7	once	CASGTAGGSYEQYF	TGCGCCAGCGGGACGGCGGGGGGCTCCTACGAGCAGTACTTC
TRBV4-2	NA	TRBJ1-1	NA	CASSVQNSGTEAFF	TGTGCCAGCAGCGTTCAAAATTCGGGCACTGAAGCTTTCTTT
TRBV11-3	NA	TRBJ1-1	few	CASSLARWNTEAFF	TGTGCCAGCAGCTTAGCACGGTGGAACACTGAAGCTTTCTTT
TRBV13	NA	TRBJ2-2	NA	CASSPTGLGAGELFF	TGTGCCAGCAGCCCAACCGGGCTGGGGGCCGGGGAGCTGTTTTTT
TRBV7-2	NA	TRBJ1-3	NA	CASSFGPTFGGNTIYF	TGTGCCAGCAGCTTCGGTCCAACCTTCGGTGGAAACACCATATATTTT
TRBV20-1	NA	TRBJ2-7	NA	CSASLLGYEQYF	TGCAGTGCTAGTTTGTTGGGATACGAGCAGTACTTC
TRBV29-1	NA	TRBJ1-1	NA	CSVEKGDTEAFF	TGCAGCGTTGAAAAAGGGGACACTGAAGCTTTCTTT
TRBV7-2	NA	TRBJ2-1	NA	CASSLGLRYSEQFF	TGTGCCAGCAGCTTAGGGTTGCGTTACAGTGAGCAGTTCTTC
TRBV4-3	NA	TRBJ2-1	NA	CASSQEGSGERLFF	TGCGCCAGCAGCCAAGAGGGGTCTGGGGAGAGGCTGTTCTTC
TRBV18	TRBD1	TRBJ2-5	NA	CASSPGTGLETQYF	TGTGCCAGCTCACCAGGGACAGGGCTAGAGACCCAGTACTTC
TRBV4-2	NA	TRBJ1-3	NA	CASRPEGGRSTIYF	TGTGCCAGCAGACCGGAAGGAGGTCGGAGCACCATATATTTT
TRBV9	NA	TRBJ2-3	NA	CASSVGPRAGASTDTQYF	TGTGCCAGCAGCGTAGGCCCGCGGGCGGGGGCTAGCACAGATACGCAGTATTTT
TRBV27	NA	TRBJ1-2	NA	CASSFWGGRNGYTF	TGTGCCAGCAGTTTTTGGGGTGGGAGAAATGGCTACACCTTC
TRBV4-3	TRBD2	TRBJ2-3	NA	CASSRGLAREGDTQYF	TGCGCCAGCAGCCGAGGACTAGCGCGGGAGGGGGATACGCAGTATTTT
TRBV5-1	NA	TRBJ1-2	NA	CASSLGRGVANYGYTF	TGCGCCAGCAGCTTGGGACGGGGGGTAGCTAACTATGGCTACACCTTC
TRBV27	NA	TRBJ2-1	NA	CASSRLPSSYNEQFF	TGTGCCAGCAGTAGACTGCCGAGCTCCTACAATGAGCAGTTCTTC
TRBV3-1/TRBV3-2	NA	TRBJ1-5	NA	CASSQDPWGGGNQPQHF	TGTGCCAGCAGCCAAGATCCGTGGGGAGGTGGCAATCAGCCCCAGCATTTT
TRBV6-1	NA	TRBJ2-7	NA	CASSEAGDYEQYF	TGTGCCAGCAGTGAAGCGGGGGACTACGAGCAGTACTTC
TRBV4-2	NA	TRBJ1-2	NA	CASSQDWDPIAGYTF	TGTGCCAGCAGCCAAGATTGGGATCCTATAGCCGGCTACACCTTC